The rows below give T cell receptor beta chains drawn from one sample of a study of blood T cell repertoires in COVID-19. Generated by immunoSEQ multiplex PCR, the TCRdb table keeps only in-frame clones and is missing some. The table includes 150,000 or so clones, 88% detected once. Sequences were obtained from peripheral blood. The receptors shown here come from a man in his sixties with acute or convalescent COVID-19. The CDR3 runs from the conserved cysteine through the conserved F or W. The D gene is left open where the match is weak. Rows may omit the clone size; those that give it use once, few, many or a size class.

j_call d_call v_call cdr3_length clone_size cdr3_aa cdr3_nt
TRBJ2-5 TRBD1 TRBV30 14 once CAWSPGTAVETQYF TGTGCCTGGAGTCCCGGGACAGCGGTGGAGACCCAGTACTTC
TRBJ1-1 NA TRBV4-1 15 few CASSPGRARNTEAFF TGCGCCAGCAGCCCAGGCAGGGCACGGAACACTGAAGCTTTCTTT
TRBJ2-3 NA TRBV20-1 11 NA CSATFTDTQYF TGCAGTGCTACTTTCACAGATACGCAGTATTTT
TRBJ1-5 TRBD1 TRBV19 14 NA CASSGTGGRQPQHF TGTGCCAGCTCCGGGACAGGGGGCCGGCAGCCCCAGCATTTT
TRBJ2-2 NA TRBV18 15 NA CASSQVTTNTGELFF TGTGCCAGCTCGCAGGTGACAACGAACACCGGGGAGCTGTTTTTT
TRBJ1-2 TRBD1 TRBV9 14 NA CASSVNRGSYGYTF TGTGCCAGCAGCGTCAACAGGGGGTCTTATGGCTACACCTTC
TRBJ2-7 NA TRBV27 15 NA CASSLSGAGAYEQYF TGTGCCAGCAGTTTATCGGGGGCAGGGGCCTACGAGCAGTACTTC
TRBJ2-7 TRBD2 TRBV27 14 NA CASSSGLAGSEQYF TGTGCCAGCAGTTCGGGACTAGCGGGATCCGAGCAGTACTTC
TRBJ2-1 NA TRBV19 14 NA CASSTGRVENEQFF TGTGCCAGTAGTACGGGCAGGGTTGAGAATGAGCAGTTCTTC
TRBJ1-4 NA TRBV5-6 16 NA CASSLRTTGRDEKLFF TGTGCCAGCAGTTTGAGGACCACAGGGAGGGACGAAAAACTGTTTTTT